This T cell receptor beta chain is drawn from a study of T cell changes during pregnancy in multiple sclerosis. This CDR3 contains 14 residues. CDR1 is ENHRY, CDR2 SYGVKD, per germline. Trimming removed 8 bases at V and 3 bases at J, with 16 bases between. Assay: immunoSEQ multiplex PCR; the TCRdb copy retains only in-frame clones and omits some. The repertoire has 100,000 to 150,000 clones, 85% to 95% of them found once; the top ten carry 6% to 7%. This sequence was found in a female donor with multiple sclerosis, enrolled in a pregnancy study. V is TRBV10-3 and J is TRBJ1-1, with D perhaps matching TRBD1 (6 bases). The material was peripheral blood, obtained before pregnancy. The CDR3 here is CAIGAGARDTEAFF. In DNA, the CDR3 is TGTGCCATCGGGGCGGGGGCACGGGACACTGAAGCTTTCTTT.